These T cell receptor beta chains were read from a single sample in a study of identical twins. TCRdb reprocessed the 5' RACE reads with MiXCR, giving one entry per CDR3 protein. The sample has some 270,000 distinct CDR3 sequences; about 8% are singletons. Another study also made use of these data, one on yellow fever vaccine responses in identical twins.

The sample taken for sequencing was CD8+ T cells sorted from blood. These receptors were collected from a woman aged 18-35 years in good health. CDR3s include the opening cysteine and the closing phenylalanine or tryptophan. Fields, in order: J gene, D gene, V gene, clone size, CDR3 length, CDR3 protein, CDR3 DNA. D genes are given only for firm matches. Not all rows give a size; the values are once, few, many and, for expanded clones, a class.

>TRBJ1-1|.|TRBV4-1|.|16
CASSQDDRGFITEAFF
TGCGCCAGCAGCCAAGATGACCGGGGATTTATCACTGAAGCTTTCTTT
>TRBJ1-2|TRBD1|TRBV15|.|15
CATSKTGGLHYGYTF
TGTGCCACCAGCAAGACAGGGGGGCTCCATTATGGCTACACCTTC
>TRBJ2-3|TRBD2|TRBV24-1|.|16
CATSDRTRAYTDTQYF
TGTGCCACCAGTGATCGGACTAGAGCTTACACAGATACGCAGTATTTT
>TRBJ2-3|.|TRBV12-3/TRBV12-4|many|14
CASSLAAGTDTQYF
TGTGCCAGCAGTTTAGCGGCAGGCACAGATACGCAGTATTTT
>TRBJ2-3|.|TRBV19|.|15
CASRDRDDGADTQYF
TGTGCCAGTAGGGACCGGGACGATGGGGCAGATACGCAGTATTTT
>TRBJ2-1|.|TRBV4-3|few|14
CASSQGPQSLEQFF
TGCGCCAGCAGCCAAGGACCACAGAGCCTTGAGCAGTTCTTC
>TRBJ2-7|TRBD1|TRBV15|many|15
CATSRARQGSYEQYF
TGTGCCACCAGCAGAGCCCGACAGGGGAGCTACGAGCAGTACTTC
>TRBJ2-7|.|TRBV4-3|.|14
CASSQHRDDYEQYF
TGCGCCAGCAGCCAACACAGGGACGATTACGAGCAGTACTTC
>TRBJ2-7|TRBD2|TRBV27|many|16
CASSLSAGGLIYEQYF
TGTGCCAGCAGTTTATCTGCGGGGGGGTTAATCTACGAGCAGTACTTC
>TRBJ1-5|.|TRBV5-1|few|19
CASSLAGGGSTYSNQPQHF
TGCGCCAGCAGCTTGGCCGGGGGTGGTTCGACTTATAGCAATCAGCCCCAGCATTTT
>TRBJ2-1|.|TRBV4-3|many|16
CASSQDRQAFYNEQFF
TGCGCCAGCAGCCAAGACAGACAGGCTTTCTACAATGAGCAGTTCTTC
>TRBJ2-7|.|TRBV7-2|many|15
CASSKDWTDYYEQYF
TGTGCCAGCAGCAAAGACTGGACAGACTACTACGAGCAGTACTTC
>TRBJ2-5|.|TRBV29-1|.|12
CSVEWAPETQYF
TGCAGCGTTGAGTGGGCCCCAGAGACCCAGTACTTC
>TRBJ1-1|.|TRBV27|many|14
CASSLGEGNTEAFF
TGTGCCAGCAGTTTAGGGGAGGGGAACACTGAAGCTTTCTTT
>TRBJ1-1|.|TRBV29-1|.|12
CSVWRVGTEAFF
TGCAGCGTGTGGAGGGTCGGCACTGAAGCTTTCTTT
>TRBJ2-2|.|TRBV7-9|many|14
CASSLAGNTGELFF
TGTGCCAGCAGCTTAGCGGGCAACACCGGGGAGCTGTTTTTT
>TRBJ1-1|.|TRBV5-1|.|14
CASSLGYAPEGAFF
TGCGCCAGCAGCTTGGGCTACGCCCCCGAGGGTGCTTTCTTT
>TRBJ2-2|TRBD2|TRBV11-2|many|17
CASSFPASGTNTGELFF
TGTGCCAGCAGCTTCCCGGCTAGCGGGACGAACACCGGGGAGCTGTTTTTT
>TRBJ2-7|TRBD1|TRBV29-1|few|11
CSGGTAYEQYF
TGCAGCGGGGGGACAGCCTACGAGCAGTACTTC
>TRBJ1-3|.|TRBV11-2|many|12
CASAGAGNTIYF
TGTGCCAGCGCCGGGGCAGGAAACACCATATATTTT
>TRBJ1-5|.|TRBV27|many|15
CASSSQGQVNQPQHF
TGTGCCAGCAGTTCCCAGGGGCAGGTGAATCAGCCCCAGCATTTT
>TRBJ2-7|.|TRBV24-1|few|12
CATSPGPYEQYF
TGTGCCACCAGTCCAGGTCCCTACGAGCAGTACTTC
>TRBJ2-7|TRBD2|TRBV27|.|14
CASRASGPAYEQYF
TGTGCCAGCAGAGCTAGCGGGCCCGCCTACGAGCAGTACTTC
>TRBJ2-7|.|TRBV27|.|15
CASSLRGVESYEQYF
TGTGCCAGCAGTTTACGCGGGGTGGAATCCTACGAGCAGTACTTC
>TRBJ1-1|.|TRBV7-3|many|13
CASSQGGLPEAFF
TGTGCCAGCAGTCAAGGAGGGTTACCAGAAGCTTTCTTT
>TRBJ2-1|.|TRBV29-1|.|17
CSVGGVFGGTDDNEQFF
TGCAGCGTTGGCGGTGTTTTTGGGGGGACCGATGATAATGAGCAGTTCTTC
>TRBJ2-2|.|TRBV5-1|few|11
CASRHTGELFF
TGCGCCAGCAGACACACCGGGGAGCTGTTTTTT
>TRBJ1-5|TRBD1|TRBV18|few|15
CASSLLQGAGQPQHF
TGTGCCAGCTCGCTTCTACAGGGGGCTGGGCAGCCCCAGCATTTT
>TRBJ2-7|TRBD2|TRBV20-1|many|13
CSASAGGPYEQYF
TGCAGTGCTAGTGCGGGAGGGCCCTACGAGCAGTACTTC
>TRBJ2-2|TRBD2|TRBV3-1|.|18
CATSQYGLAGPNTGELFF
TGTGCCACCAGCCAATACGGGCTAGCGGGACCAAACACCGGGGAGCTGTTTTTT
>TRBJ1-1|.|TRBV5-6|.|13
CASSLRPQLEAFF
TGTGCCAGCAGCTTGAGGCCACAGCTTGAAGCTTTCTTT
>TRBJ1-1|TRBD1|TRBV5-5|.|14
CASSADRGHTEAFF
TGTGCCAGCAGTGCGGACAGGGGGCACACTGAAGCTTTCTTT
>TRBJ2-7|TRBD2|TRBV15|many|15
CATSRGGGSSYEQYF
TGTGCCACCAGCAGAGGTGGCGGGAGTTCCTACGAGCAGTACTTC